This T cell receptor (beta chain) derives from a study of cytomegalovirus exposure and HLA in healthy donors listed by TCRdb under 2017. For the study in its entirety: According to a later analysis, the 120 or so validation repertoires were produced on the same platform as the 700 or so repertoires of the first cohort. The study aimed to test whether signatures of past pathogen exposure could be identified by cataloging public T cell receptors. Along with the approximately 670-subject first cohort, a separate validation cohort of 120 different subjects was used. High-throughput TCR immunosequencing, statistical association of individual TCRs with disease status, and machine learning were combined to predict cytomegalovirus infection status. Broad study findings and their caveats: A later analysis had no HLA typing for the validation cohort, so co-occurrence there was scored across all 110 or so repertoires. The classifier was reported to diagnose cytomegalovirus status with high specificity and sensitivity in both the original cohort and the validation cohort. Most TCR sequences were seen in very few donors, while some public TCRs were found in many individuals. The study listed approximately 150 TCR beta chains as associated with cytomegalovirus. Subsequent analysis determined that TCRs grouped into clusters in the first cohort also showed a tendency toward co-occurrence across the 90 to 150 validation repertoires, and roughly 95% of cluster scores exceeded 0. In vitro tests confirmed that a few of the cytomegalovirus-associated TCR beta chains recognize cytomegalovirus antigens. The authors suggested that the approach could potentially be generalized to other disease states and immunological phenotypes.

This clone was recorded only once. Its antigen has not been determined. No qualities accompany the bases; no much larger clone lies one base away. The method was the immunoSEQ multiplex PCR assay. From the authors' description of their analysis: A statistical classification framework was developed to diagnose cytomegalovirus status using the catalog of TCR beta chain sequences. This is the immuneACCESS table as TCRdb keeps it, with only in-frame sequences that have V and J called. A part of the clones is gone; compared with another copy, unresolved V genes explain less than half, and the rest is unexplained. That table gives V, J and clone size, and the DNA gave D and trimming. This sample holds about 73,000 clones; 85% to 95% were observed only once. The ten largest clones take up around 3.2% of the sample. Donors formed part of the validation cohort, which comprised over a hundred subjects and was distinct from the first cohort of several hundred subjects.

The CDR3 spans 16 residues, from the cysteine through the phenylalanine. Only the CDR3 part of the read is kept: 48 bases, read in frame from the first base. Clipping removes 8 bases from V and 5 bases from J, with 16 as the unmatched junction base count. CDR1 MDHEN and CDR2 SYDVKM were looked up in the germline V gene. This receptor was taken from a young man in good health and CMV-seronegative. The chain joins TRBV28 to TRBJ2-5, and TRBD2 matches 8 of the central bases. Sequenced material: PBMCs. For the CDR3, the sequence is CASSEVSGGSWETQYF. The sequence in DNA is TGTGCCAGCTCCGAGGTCAGCGGGGGAAGTTGGGAGACCCAGTACTTC.